This T cell receptor (beta chain) emerged from a study of T cells after posttransplantation cyclophosphamide. Assay used: immunoSEQ multiplex PCR; TCRdb lists only in-frame clones, some missing. The sample lists about 24,000 clones, 86% occurring once. CDR1 and CDR2 (germline): SGHVS, FNYEAQ. The CDR3 runs 16 residues. The J segment lost 6 bases and the V segment lost 5 bases, leaving 10 bases of the junction unmatched. Notes on the study in general: TRB clonality was highly associated with recipient CMV seropositivity and reactivation. Tissue-infiltrating T cells from skin or gut overlapped little with blood T cells. Donor CD8+ memory clones often dominated recipient blood repertoires at later times.

Turning to this clone: The antigen remains unidentified.

The rearrangement links TRBV7-6 to TRBJ2-2, with 9 bases fitting TRBD2. This TCR came from a woman aged 55-69 years with a blood cancer, CMV-positive, and with a related stem cell donor. The material sequenced was PBMCs. CDR3 residues: CASSDWSSGTAGELFF. CDR3 nucleotides: TGTGCCAGCAGCGACTGGTCTAGCGGGACCGCCGGGGAGCTGTTTTTT.